These 8 T cell receptor beta chains originate from one sample sequenced in a study of identifying expanded T cells in peripheral blood. Assay used: immunoSEQ multiplex PCR; TCRdb lists only in-frame clones, some missing. In the table there are under 95,000 clones, about 88% of which are singletons. The sample taken for sequencing was blood. The receptors here all came from a person between 18 and 69 years old in good health.

Only a few counts were recorded for this clone. The chain joins TRBV7-8 to TRBJ1-2; D is undetermined. Germline V gene lookup returns CDR1 SGHVS and CDR2 FQNEAQ. The V gene lost 3 bases and the J gene lost 4 bases, with 12 bases spanning the gap. This CDR3 region has 14 residues. CDR3 nucleotides: TGTGCCAGCAGCTTGTTCCCTCCCTTCTATGGCTACACCTTC. As protein: CASSLFPPFYGYTF.

This chain uses TRBV7-2 with TRBJ2-1; 7 bases fit TRBD2. Germline CDR1 SGHTA, CDR2 FQGNSA. This CDR3 spans 16 amino acids. After removal of 1 base from V and 7 bases from J, the junction contained 10 bases not matched to a gene. The CDR3: CASSLVASGSTNEQFF. DNA for the CDR3: TGTGCCAGCAGCTTAGTAGCTAGCGGAAGTACTAATGAGCAGTTCTTC.

The rearrangement joins TRBV27 to TRBJ1-2, with D hard to call. The CDR3 sequence is 13 residues long. CDR1 is MNHEY, CDR2 SMNVEV, per germline (reference sequence). Deletions cut 3 bases from V and 4 bases from J, with 9 bases between. DNA for the CDR3: TGTGCCAGCAGTTTGGAAACCCTCTATGGCTACACCTTC. Protein product: CASSLETLYGYTF.

The rearrangement joins TRBV7-2 to TRBJ2-3; unclear D gene. Trimming pared 0 bases from V and 0 bases from J, leaving 10 bases between. Germline CDR1 SGHTA, CDR2 FQGNSA. The CDR3 consists of 16 residues. The CDR3, as DNA: TGTGCCAGCAGCTTAGCGAAGGGCACTAGCACAGATACGCAGTATTTT. Its protein product is CASSLAKGTSTDTQYF.

V is TRBV28 and J is TRBJ2-7; 9 positions agree with TRBD1. V gave up 2 bases and J gave up 2 bases; unmatched junction bases: 1. The CDR3 consists of 14 residues. Germline-derived CDR1 and CDR2 are MDHEN and SYDVKM. CDR3 loop: CASSLRDRAYEQYF. The CDR3 nucleotides read TGTGCCAGCAGTTTACGGGACAGGGCCTACGAGCAGTACTTC.

The rearrangement uses TRBV6-1 and TRBJ2-3; 11 nucleotides match TRBD2. The CDR3 is 13 amino acids. Per the germline V gene, CDR1 is MNHNS and CDR2 is SASEGT. V was pared by 10 bases and J by 6 bases, with 6 bases of the junction left unmatched. CDR3 bases: TGTGCCACCAGACTAGCGGGGTTGGATACGCAGTATTTT. Translation: CATRLAGLDTQYF.

The chain joins TRBV29-1 to TRBJ1-2; maybe TRBD1 (6 bases). Looked up from germline, CDR1 is SQVTM and CDR2 is ANQGSEA. The length of the CDR3 is 11 residues. V was shortened by 7 bases and J by 8 bases, with 14 bases between the two germline ends. CDR3 loop: CSGTGTGGYTF. DNA of the CDR3: TGCAGCGGAACAGGGACTGGAGGCTACACCTTC.

The rearrangement joins TRBV11-1 to TRBJ2-1; 12 bases fit TRBD2. The length of the CDR3 is 17 residues. The J segment lost 10 bases and the V segment lost 1 base, leaving 11 bases of the junction unmatched. CDR1 is SGHAT, CDR2 FQDESV, per germline (reference sequence). In nucleotides, the CDR3 is TGTGCCAGCAGCTTAGGCCTGACTAGCGGGAGCAGATCCGAGCAGTTCTTC. Amino acid sequence: CASSLGLTSGSRSEQFF.